This T cell receptor (beta chain) was found in a study of cytomegalovirus exposure and HLA in healthy donors. Donors showed nominal health when sampled, although they likely had unrecorded immune exposures. This CDR3 has 14 residues. V lost 4 bases, J lost 8 bases, and 10 bases stayed unmatched. Looked up from germline, CDR1 is SEHNR and CDR2 is FQNEAQ (reference sequence). Study results and limitations: A later analysis reported that several of the most significant clusters appeared to be linked to common viral pathogens, among them Epstein-Barr virus. Later, an analysis showed that TCR beta chains associated with HLA were more clonally expanded than others that were equally common.

The PCR made use of 60 Vbeta and 13 Jbeta primers. Clones were read by immunoSEQ multiplex PCR, and TCRdb kept only the in-frame ones, dropping some. The table has 110,000 to 150,000 clones, just over 70% seen once. This clone was picked up a small number of times. Its cognate antigen is unknown. This clonotype was sampled from a woman in her thirties in good health and CMV-seronegative. The sequenced material came from PBMCs. The chain couples TRBV7-9 to TRBJ1-2, with TRBD1 identical over 7 bases. The CDR3 nucleotides read TGTGCCAGCAGCTCCCTTGACAGGGTCGGGGGCTACACCTTC. It translates to CASSSLDRVGGYTF.